The present entry profiles one T cell receptor beta chain with its context. Profiling relied on immunoSEQ multiplex PCR, and the TCRdb table lists in-frame clones only, not all of them. The sample shows hundreds of thousands of clones, roughly 88% of them seen only once. Trimming removed 2 bases from V and 5 bases from J, with 18 bases in between. Germline CDR1 MNHNY, CDR2 SVGAGI (reference sequence). The CDR3 spans 16 residues. The sample belongs to a study of shared T cell receptors in the human thymus. The same data also contributed to another study, on human thymus T cells. That paper notes: It was from resections taken during corrective heart surgery that the thymus tissue came. Thymic and blood repertoires showed apparently biased V and J gene usage. Unrelated people showed highly overlapping thymic repertoires, related research reported.

This chain joins TRBV6-6 and TRBJ1-2, with a weak D call TRBD1 (5 bases). The sequencing sample was made of thymocytes. This TCR derives from a girl less than two years old with a congenital heart defect. In nucleotides, the CDR3 is TGTGCCAGCAGTTACACAACAGGAAAACGGACGTATGGCTACACCTTC. This encodes CASSYTTGKRTYGYTF.